This T cell receptor beta chain was identified during a study of cytomegalovirus exposure and HLA in healthy donors (dated by TCRdb to the late 2010s). Describing the broader study: An earlier analysis of several hundred of the donors reported about 250 Gb of sequence data and 117 million unique TCR beta sequences from 150 million to 200 million T cells. High-throughput TCR immunosequencing, statistical association of individual TCRs with disease status, and machine learning were combined to predict cytomegalovirus infection status. HLA typing included class I and class II loci at four-digit resolution. The number of donors typed differed by locus, with 629-630 for A, B, C, DRB1 and DQB1, roughly 520 for DQA1, about 610 for DPA1, and some 440 for DPB1. Rather than using new phenotypic data, the later analysis identified candidate immune exposures from TCR beta sequences and from how often those sequences occurred across donors. Along with the approximately 620-subject first cohort, a separate validation cohort of 120 different subjects was used. Donor age, sex, ethnicity and CMV serostatus were compiled alongside the repertoire data. Roughly 300 gigabases of sequencing data and 70 million to 85 million unique TCR sequences were included in an early release covering roughly 600 HLA-typed donors. Four or five DR-DQ haplotypes were handled as single units for association and clustering because linkage in the cohort was strong. A later analysis re-examined previously published TCR beta repertoires from about 700 donors and added high-resolution HLA genotyping to investigate patterns of TCR occurrence. The study aimed to test whether signatures of past pathogen exposure could be identified by cataloging public T cell receptors. Among about 390 genotyped donors of the cohort, an average of approximately 230,000 unique TCR beta nucleotide sequences were sequenced per donor, around 20% of them non-productive. An earlier analysis of fewer than 700 of the donors applied high-throughput TCR beta sequencing to assess whether each TCR beta V gene segment acted as functional or pseudogenic. Using immunosequencing, the study profiled T cell repertoires from 640 or so subjects and related those repertoires to cytomegalovirus serostatus. All discovery cohort repertoires had been generated using a single sequencing platform. Of the 398 genotyped donors, around 81% fell in the genetic ancestry cluster associated with self-reported Caucasian donors. A later genetic analysis used genome-wide SNP genotypes for about 60% of the 666 donors, treating that subset as a discovery cohort.

As for this clone: Its antigen target is currently unknown. Nothing much larger sits one base from this clone, and base qualities are not available.

The cohort comprised approximately 700 healthy bone marrow donors. All cohort members were sampled while nominally healthy, although unrecorded immune exposures were likely present. The donor tested CMV seropositive and was one of the 289 seropositive cohort members. Each donor provided a peripheral blood sample, and peripheral blood mononuclear cells were used for TCR beta sequencing. The Qiagen DNeasy Blood Extraction Kit was used to extract genomic DNA from the blood cell samples. Sequences SGHRS (CDR1) and YFSETQ (CDR2) are obtained from the germline V gene. Including cysteine and phenylalanine, the CDR3 has 13 amino acids. Just CDR3 DNA is preserved here, 39 bases in frame from base 1. V gives up 5 bases and J gives up 5 bases, and the segment between their germline ends measures 12 bases. The method behind the library was the immunoSEQ multiplex PCR assay. A mixture of 60 forward primers for TCR Vbeta segments and 13 reverse primers for TCR Jbeta segments was used in the multiplex PCR. Amplification of the CDR3 region of rearranged TCR beta genes was performed with a multiplex PCR assay on genomic DNA. Amplified TCR beta libraries were sequenced as 87-base-pair reads on the Illumina HiSeq System. Concerning the study's data processing: In a later analysis, tens of millions of unique TCR beta chains were counted across the 500 to 700 repertoires, and around 10 million of these chains were shared by at least two donors. Raw reads were error-corrected and collapsed into unique sequences with a nearest-neighbor algorithm that merged closely related sequences to remove PCR and sequencing errors. To assign V, D and J gene segments, CDR3 sequences were aligned to IMGT reference sequences. For a sequence to be retained, a match of at least six nucleotides to both a V gene segment and a J gene segment was required. Rearrangements were classified as productive when the CDR3 lacked stop codons and remained in frame with V and J, and all other rearrangements were classified as non-productive. CDR3 was defined by IMGT convention, running from the second conserved V-encoded cysteine to the conserved J-encoded phenylalanine. Sequences without an unambiguous match to a single V gene segment were excluded from the earlier analysis of almost 600 of the donors. In an earlier analysis of approximately 590 of the donors, a V segment was called functional when productive rearrangements were above 56.7%, and segregating when the standard deviation between donors exceeded 5%. A statistical classification framework was developed to diagnose cytomegalovirus status using the catalog of TCR beta chain sequences. In a later analysis, V and J genes were assigned by comparing TCR nucleotide sequences against IMGT/GENE-DB human TR gene sequences. In a later analysis, CDR3 sequences and most-parsimonious VDJ recombination scenarios were assigned using the TCRdist pipeline. In a later analysis, each TCR beta chain was defined by its CDR3 amino acid sequence together with its V-gene family, and reads lacking a unique V-gene family were excluded. In a later analysis, 450 to 600 highly shared, low-generation-probability nucleotide sequences were removed to address suspected cross-contamination and a sequencing artifact. A later analysis calculated a clonal expansion index for each public chain from normalized within-repertoire ranks of inferred template counts. Generation probabilities in a later analysis came from a VDJ recombination model fitted to out-of-frame rearrangements, and those results were checked against IGoR. A later analysis scored TCR-TCR, TCR-HLA and TCR-CMV co-occurrence with hypergeometric tests, applying a repertoire-size bias correction to TCR pairs. A later analysis estimated false discovery rates by permuting HLA or CMV assignments 20 times. In a later analysis, co-occurring TCRs were grouped using DBSCAN, and TCRdist sequence similarity was added for clustering within HLA-allele-positive subsets. Repertoires with fewer than 30,000 or more than 120,000 public chains were left out of co-occurrence clustering, as were about five repertoires with anomalous nucleotide sharing. Here the immuneACCESS table is served through TCRdb, limited to in-frame sequences with V and J called. Missing clones are a known gap in these copies; in checked studies unresolved V genes cover under half, and the rest lacks a known reason. Clonal size and the V and J genes are those of that table, whereas D and trimming came from the DNA. The sample table shows about 150,000 clones, and around 82% are seen once. Under 8.5% of the sample is held by the ten biggest clonotypes.

What the research found in general, with its limitations: A few of the identified cytomegalovirus-associated TCR beta chains were confirmed in vitro to be specific for cytomegalovirus antigens. According to a later analysis, TCR association rates differed among HLA loci, with DRB1 alleles showing the most associated TCRs and HLA-C alleles showing the fewest. The study gave a list of 150 to 200 TCR beta chains associated with cytomegalovirus. A later analysis found that most CMV-associated TCR beta chains appeared HLA-restricted, with HLA associations seemingly driven largely by CMV exposure. Specific HLA alleles were associated with over 15,000 TCR beta sequences at a false discovery rate of 0.05 in a later analysis. Assigning TCR associations to individual alleles was difficult when HLA alleles, especially DR and DQ, strongly co-occurred. In a later analysis, several top co-occurrence clusters were reported to appear linked to parvovirus B19, influenza, CMV and Epstein-Barr virus. A further reported finding was that TCR beta sequences accurately predicted the HLA-A and HLA-B alleles for most subjects in the first cohort. The presence/absence analyses assumed that sequencing depth was roughly uniform across donors, and that assumption may not be true. In an earlier analysis of around 600 of the donors, most TCR beta V segments appeared in productive rearrangements about 90% or about 30% of the time, broadly matching IMGT annotations. The sequencing pipeline was judged likely to have produced a cluster of highly shared sequence variants as a technical artifact. The only immune exposure information available for the cohort was CMV serostatus. Because counts were too low, about 15 rarely observed V segments, including chromosome 9 orphons, were left out of the earlier analysis of 587 of the donors. In a later analysis, HLA-associated TCR beta chains showed more clonal expansion and lower generation probabilities than non-associated chains that were equally common. Because HLA typing was missing for some donors at each locus, association tests included only the typed subset. The cohort was sequenced for TCR beta chains only, and without alpha or paired-chain data the features that could be detected were limited. Compared with the approximately 720-donor mean, donors in an Asian-associated ancestry cluster had fewer N-insertions in productive TCRs, according to a later genetic analysis. Correlated functional status among segregating V segments might reflect linkage disequilibrium, but an unknown experimental factor could not be ruled out. Some IMGT-functional V segments, including TRBV6-2 and TRBV6-3, could not be distinguished by the 87-base-pair reads and were therefore excluded. A later genetic analysis associated a missense DCLRE1C variant with V-gene and J-gene trimming of TCR beta chains, and an independent cohort replicated the association. Across donors, most TCR sequences were observed very rarely, whereas some public TCRs were present in many individuals. The classifier was reported to diagnose cytomegalovirus status with high specificity and sensitivity in both the original cohort and the validation cohort. It was suggested by the authors that the approach could potentially be generalized to other disease states and immunological phenotypes.

This receptor was taken from a woman aged 45 to 65 in good health and CMV-seropositive. Sequencing used PBMCs. This chain joins TRBV5-1 to TRBJ2-3, with TRBD1 as a weak D call on 6 bases. The DNA reads TGCGCCAGCAGTCAGGGGTATGTAGATACGCAGTATTTT. It translates as CASSQGYVDTQYF.